This entry is about one T cell receptor (beta chain). V was pared by 8 bases and J by 6 bases, with 9 bases of the junction left unmatched. The V gene's germline CDR1 is KGHSH and CDR2 LQKENI. There are 14 residues in the CDR3. The entry originates in a study of blood T cell repertoires in COVID-19. At the level of the study: The samples span acute and convalescent COVID-19 from the United States, Italy and Spain. Nucleic acid was either cDNA or gDNA, and it came from T cells, B-cell-depleted T cells, or PBMCs.

Per the original methods: Quantification of nucleated cells was approximated via reference gene primer amplification. Assay used: immunoSEQ multiplex PCR; TCRdb lists only in-frame clones, some missing. That table furnishes V, J and clone size, whereas the DNA furnished D and trimming. In the table there are 300,000 to 400,000 clones, around 87% of which are singletons. The sequenced sample consisted of peripheral blood. V is TRBV18 and J is TRBJ2-1, with TRBD1 matching 8 bases. This TCR derives from a woman aged 45-65 years who had recovered from COVID-19. CDR3 sequence reads: CASVLTGAVNEQFF. DNA for the CDR3: TGTGCCAGCGTCTTGACAGGGGCGGTCAATGAGCAGTTCTTC.